Below, 27 T cell receptor beta chains from the same sample are listed, as sequenced in a study of a mutant IDH1 vaccine in newly diagnosed glioma. The time point: week 11, during vaccination. In every dose of vaccine, 300 ug of mutant IDH1 20-mer peptide was given alongside topical imiquimod. No antigen has been identified for these receptors. The data were produced by immunoSEQ multiplex PCR, yet TCRdb's version contains in-frame clones alone and is incomplete. The data show tens of thousands of clones, around 84% seen once. The sample in question was PBMCs, obtained from a glioma patient whose treatment included an IDH1 peptide vaccine. These receptors came from a woman aged 50 to 60 with glioma.

This clone was seen only a few times. This chain links TRBV11-2 with TRBJ1-1; D gene ambiguous. Germline loops: CDR1 SGHAT, CDR2 FQNNGV. The CDR3 sequence is 14 residues long. Trimming removed 4 bases at V and 3 bases at J, with 12 bases between. This CDR3 is CASSSLYGHTEAFF. The CDR3 bases are TGTGCCAGCAGCTCGCTATATGGACACACTGAAGCTTTCTTT.

The CDR3 DNA follows: TGTGCCAGCAGCTTAACGACAGTTAGCTACGAGCAGTACTTC. Amino acid sequence: CASSLTTVSYEQYF. The chain carries TRBV11-2 and TRBJ2-7, with D maybe TRBD1 (5 bases). The V and J ends lost 2 bases and 3 bases respectively, with 11 bases between them. The length of the CDR3 is 14 residues. CDR1 is SGHAT and CDR2 is FQNNGV in the germline V gene.

V gene TRBV7-9 combines with J gene TRBJ2-1; no definite D call. Germline CDR1 reads SEHNR; CDR2 reads FQNEAQ (reference sequence). The CDR3 contains 12 residues. The V end was cut by 1 base, the J end by 7 bases, with 5 bases between. The CDR3 nucleotides read TGTGCCAGCAGCTTAGGGCGAAATGAGCAGTTCTTC. Translating it yields CASSLGRNEQFF.

The CDR3 region has the DNA TGCGCCAGCAGTCCCGAAGGGTCTCGGGATGTACGGTCACCCCTCCACTTT. It codes for CASSPEGSRDVRSPLHF. The chain uses TRBV5-1 and TRBJ1-6; D ambiguous. CDR1 is SGHRS, CDR2 YFSETQ, per germline. V lost 5 bases, J lost 10 bases, and 25 bases lay in between. This CDR3 contains 17 residues.

This chain connects TRBV6-1 to TRBJ1-4, with 7 nucleotides matching TRBD1. Germline CDR1 is MNHNS and CDR2 is SASEGT. Unmatched junction bases numbered 3, after V lost 7 bases and J lost 1 base. This CDR3 is 14 amino acids long. The CDR3 coding sequence is TGTGCCAGCACCCGGACAGGAACTAATGAAAAACTGTTTTTT. It codes for CASTRTGTNEKLFF.

V is TRBV7-2 and J is TRBJ1-5; 8 bases match TRBD1. The J segment lost 6 bases and the V segment lost 5 bases, leaving 12 bases of the junction unmatched. The CDR3 extends over 16 amino acids. The germline CDR1 and CDR2 sequences are SGHTA and FQGNSA. The CDR3 bases are TGTGCCAGCAGCATACGCGGACAGGGTATGGGTCAGCCCCAGCATTTT. This gives the protein CASSIRGQGMGQPQHF.

The V gene is TRBV18, the J gene TRBJ1-5, with a tentative D call TRBD1 (5 bases). Germline V lookup: CDR1 KGHSH, CDR2 LQKENI. V was cut by 5 bases and J by 5 bases, with 10 bases left in between. This CDR3 contains 13 residues. CDR3 nucleotides: TGTGCCAGCTCAGACGGGGGTTATCAGCCCCAGCATTTT. It translates to CASSDGGYQPQHF.

This clone was recorded at least ten times. This sequence joins TRBV4-2 and TRBJ2-7; D perhaps matches TRBD2 (5 bases). CDR1 and CDR2 from the germline V gene are LGHNA and YNFKEQ. This CDR3 spans 16 amino acids. V dropped 0 bases and J dropped 2 bases, with 14 bases sitting between them. CDR3 region: CASSQDWSFSAYEQYF. The CDR3 DNA is TGTGCCAGCAGCCAAGATTGGTCTTTTAGCGCCTACGAGCAGTACTTC.

V is TRBV18 and J is TRBJ1-2, with D maybe TRBD1 (6 bases). The CDR3 is made up of 15 amino acids. The germline gives CDR1 KGHSH, CDR2 LQKENI. The V end was cut by 2 bases, the J end by 4 bases, with 14 bases between. The CDR3: CASSPSEGGLYGYTF. In nucleotides, the CDR3 is TGTGCCAGCTCACCATCAGAGGGGGGGCTCTATGGCTACACCTTC.

The chain employs TRBV19 and TRBJ1-1; D may be TRBD1 (6 bases). Per the germline V gene, CDR1 is LNHDA and CDR2 is SQIVND (reference sequence). The CDR3 extends over 14 amino acids. V was trimmed by 4 bases and J by 1 base, leaving 10 bases between them. Here the CDR3 DNA reads TGTGCCAGTAGTACCGGGGGCGGGAACACTGAAGCTTTCTTT. As protein: CASSTGGGNTEAFF.

The chain uses TRBV2 and TRBJ2-3; 8 bases line up with TRBD2. V lost 0 bases to trimming and J lost 2 bases; unmatched junction nucleotides: 7. CDR3 size: 17 residues. Germline lookup yields CDR1 SNHLY and CDR2 FYNNEI. In nucleotides, the CDR3 is TGTGCCAGCAGTGAAGCGGGGATAGCGGGGATCACAGATACGCAGTATTTT. Translation gives CASSEAGIAGITDTQYF.

This chain joins TRBV5-1 and TRBJ2-5, with TRBD2 matching over 7 bases. The CDR3 has 14 residues. Per germline, CDR1 SGHRS and CDR2 YFSETQ. Trimming cost V 4 bases and J 5 bases; bases outside gene matches: 8. CDR3 region: CASSAGVGGETQYF. The CDR3 DNA sequence: TGCGCCAGCAGCGCGGGGGTCGGAGGCGAGACCCAGTACTTC.

The chain combines TRBV6-4 with TRBJ1-2; no clear D gene. Germline V gene sequence: CDR1 MRHNA, CDR2 SNTAGT. V lost 0 bases and J lost 8, with 10 bases in between. The CDR3 totals 13 residues. The CDR3 DNA sequence: TGTGCCAGCAGTGACTCGGCCTCTCGGGGCTACACCTTC. It codes for CASSDSASRGYTF.

The chain uses TRBV19 and TRBJ1-5, with D uncertain. The ends were cut back, 8 bases at V and 5 bases at J, with 19 bases in the middle. The CDR3 has 15 residues. Germline V gives CDR1 LNHDA, CDR2 SQIVND (reference sequence). The CDR3 DNA reads as TGTGCCAGTTCAAGGAGGACCCTCCTCGATCAGCCCCAGCATTTT. Protein: CASSRRTLLDQPQHF.

The V gene is TRBV5-1, the J gene TRBJ1-6, with 7 nucleotides matching TRBD1. Per germline, CDR1 SGHRS and CDR2 YFSETQ. J gave up 6 bases and V 4 bases, and 4 bases lay outside the gene matches. CDR3 size: 14 residues. CDR3 nucleotides: TGCGCCAGCAGCACAGGGGACCTTAATTCACCCCTCCACTTT. Encoded protein: CASSTGDLNSPLHF.

The rearrangement uses TRBV15 and TRBJ1-5; D gene unclear. The CDR3 totals 13 residues. Germline loops: CDR1 LNHNV, CDR2 YYDKDF (reference sequence). V lost 5 bases, J lost 2 bases, and 7 bases lay in between. DNA for the CDR3: TGTGCCACCAGCGAAGAGGGCAATCAGCCCCAGCATTTT. It yields the protein CATSEEGNQPQHF. Looking up the rest from reference TRBV15 and TRBJ1-5 gives the full variable domain: DAMVIQNPRYQVTQFGKPVTLSCSQTLNHNVMYWYQQKSSQAPKLLFHYYDKDFNNEADTPDNFQSRRPNTSFCFLDIRSPGLGDTAMYLCATSEEGNQPQHFGDGTRLSIL.

CDR3 loop: CASSDAGTAARGYF. The CDR3 bases are TGCGCCAGCAGTGATGCCGGGACCGCAGCGAGGGGGTACTTC. The V gene is TRBV10-2, the J gene TRBJ2-4; D is possibly TRBD1 or TRBD2 (5 bases each). V was shortened by 3 bases and J by 15 bases, with 21 bases between the two germline ends. Germline assignment: CDR1 WSHSY and CDR2 SAAADI. This CDR3 has 14 residues.

V and J are TRBV6-1 and TRBJ1-3; the D is unclear. The CDR3 is 14 amino acids. With 6 bases removed from V and 0 bases from J, the gap between germline ends came to 9 bases. Germline values: CDR1 MNHNS, CDR2 SASEGT. The CDR3 region is CASSLTGSGNTIYF. The DNA for the CDR3 is TGTGCCAGCAGCTTGACGGGCTCTGGAAACACCATATATTTT.

The chain uses TRBV7-2 and TRBJ2-7; no definite D call. Germline V lookup: CDR1 SGHTA, CDR2 FQGNSA. V gave up 0 bases and J gave up 2 bases, with 14 bases separating them. CDR3 length: 16 residues. The chain's CDR3 is CASSLAPAGSPYEQYF. The CDR3 DNA sequence: TGTGCCAGCAGCTTAGCCCCGGCAGGCTCCCCCTACGAGCAGTACTTC.

This sequence joins TRBV30 and TRBJ1-1, with a weak D call TRBD1 (5 bases). Trimming shortened V by 3 bases and J by 5 bases, and 7 bases separated the two germline ends. The CDR3 length is 11 residues. CDR1 is GTSNPN, CDR2 SVGIG, per germline (reference sequence). The CDR3 sequence is CAWRWGTEAFF. The CDR3 nucleotides read TGTGCCTGGAGATGGGGGACTGAAGCTTTCTTT.

This clone was seen once. This sequence joins TRBV5-4 and TRBJ1-1; 7 nucleotides agree with TRBD1. The V and J ends lost 1 base and 5 bases, in that order; junction bases with no gene match: 5. The CDR3 spans 14 residues. CDR1 and CDR2 from the germline V gene are SGHNT and YYREEE (reference sequence). The CDR3 DNA is TGTGCCAGCAGCTTGCAGACAGGGAAGACTGAAGCTTTCTTT. It specifies CASSLQTGKTEAFF.

This chain links TRBV14 with TRBJ1-3; D is ambiguous. This CDR3 is 17 amino acids long. Germline CDR1 SGHDN, CDR2 FVKESK. Trimming pared 0 bases from V and 4 bases from J, leaving 16 bases between. The CDR3 DNA sequence: TGTGCCAGCAGCCAAGATCGAATGGTAAACTTGGGAAACACCATATATTTT. Translation: CASSQDRMVNLGNTIYF.

The V gene is TRBV18, the J gene TRBJ1-6; D not certain. Trimming left V 6 bases short and J 8 bases short, with 11 bases between. Germline lookup yields CDR1 KGHSH and CDR2 LQKENI. This CDR3 is 13 amino acids long. The CDR3 loop is CASSSDGDSPLHF. CDR3 nucleotides: TGTGCCAGCTCTTCGGACGGAGATTCACCCCTCCACTTT.

The V call is TRBV6-1, the J call TRBJ1-5; D remains unclear. This CDR3 is 11 amino acids long. V was pared by 3 bases and J by 7 bases, with 4 bases between. CDR1 and CDR2 from the germline V gene are MNHNS and SASEGT. DNA of the CDR3: TGTGCCAGCAGTGACAAACAGCCCCAGCATTTT. Amino acid sequence: CASSDKQPQHF.

The genes are TRBV19 and TRBJ1-1; a possible D gene is TRBD1 (6 bases). This CDR3 contains 17 residues. V dropped 0 bases and J dropped 1 base, with 15 bases sitting between them. Looked up from germline, CDR1 is LNHDA and CDR2 is SQIVND (reference sequence). CDR3 residues: CASSIDPTGAWNTEAFF. In DNA, the CDR3 is TGTGCCAGTAGTATAGATCCTACGGGGGCTTGGAACACTGAAGCTTTCTTT.

The J gene is TRBJ1-2, the V gene TRBV6-1, with 8 bases that match TRBD1. Germline lookup yields CDR1 MNHNS and CDR2 SASEGT. Losses at the gene ends were 7 bases for V and 6 bases for J; bases not matched to a gene: 10. This CDR3 region has 14 residues. DNA of the CDR3: TGTGCCAGCACTCAGGGGGCGTTCCCCCATGGCTACACCTTC. Translated: CASTQGAFPHGYTF.

The V call is TRBV5-6, the J call TRBJ2-7, with 11 nucleotides matching TRBD1. This CDR3 contains 16 residues. In germline, CDR1 is SGHDT, CDR2 YYEEEE. V lost 2 bases and J lost 3; bases outside the gene matches: 7. The CDR3 here is CASSLMTGTGGYEQYF. The CDR3 DNA sequence: TGTGCCAGCAGCTTAATGACCGGGACAGGGGGCTACGAGCAGTACTTC.